A selection of T cell receptor beta chains follows, all from one sample in a study of patients and donors after allogeneic stem cell transplantation. TCRdb redid the calling of the RT-PCR reads with MiXCR, one entry per CDR3 protein. The sample has 70,000 to 85,000 distinct CDR3 sequences, approximately 25% seen once. The sequencing input was blood, either unsorted or a sorted T cell fraction (not recorded which). Receptor source: a human donor who was either an allogeneic HSCT recipient or a stem cell or donor lymphocyte infusion donor (not recorded which). It is not recorded whose cells these are; they may come from a transplant donor. CDR3s include the opening cysteine and the closing phenylalanine or tryptophan. A D gene is named only where the DNA matches it firmly. The size of a clone is reported for some rows only, either as once, few or many, or as a class for expanded clones.

V,size,D,length,J,DNA,CDR3
TRBV7-2,-,-,15,TRBJ2-3,TGTGCCAGCAGCCATGGGTCGCACAGCACAGATACGCAGTATTTT,CASSHGSHSTDTQYF
TRBV6-6,-,TRBD1,14,TRBJ2-7,TGTGCCAGCAGTTATGGCAGGGGGCCGGGCGAGCAGTACTTC,CASSYGRGPGEQYF
TRBV5-1,-,-,15,TRBJ2-1,TGCGCCAGCAGCCTCCGCGGGGACTCCTACAATGAGCAGTTCTTC,CASSLRGDSYNEQFF
TRBV5-6,few,-,15,TRBJ1-2,TGTGCCAGCAGCTTGGCCAGGGAGAGTAACTATGGCTACACCTTC,CASSLARESNYGYTF
TRBV30,-,-,14,TRBJ1-2,TGTGCCTGGATTGGGGCGGACCTATGGGATGGCTACACCTTC,CAWIGADLWDGYTF
TRBV6-5,-,TRBD1,17,TRBJ2-5,TGTGCCAGCAGGGAAAGGACAGGCTTTAGAGATCAAGAGACCCAGTACTTC,CASRERTGFRDQETQYF
TRBV5-1,few,TRBD1,16,TRBJ2-2,TGCGCCAGCAGCTTGACGGGACAGGGCTACACCGGGGAGCTGTTTTTT,CASSLTGQGYTGELFF
TRBV5-6,many,-,15,TRBJ2-3,TGTGCCAGCAGCTTGGCTAGCGTTAGCACAGATACGCAGTATTTT,CASSLASVSTDTQYF
TRBV5-1,few,-,13,TRBJ1-1,TGCGCCAGCAGTGGGACTTTTAACACTGAAGCTTTCTTT,CASSGTFNTEAFF
TRBV12-3/TRBV12-4,many,-,13,TRBJ2-6,TGTGCCAGCAGTTTGTTTGGGGCCAACGTCCTGACTTTC,CASSLFGANVLTF
TRBV7-3,few,-,13,TRBJ2-5,TGTGCCAGCAGCCGAAGTGGCGAAGAGACCCAGTACTTC,CASSRSGEETQYF
TRBV5-1,-,-,14,TRBJ1-5,TGCGCCAGCAGTTACGGGCCGCTGGAGGAGCCCCAGCATTTT,CASSYGPLEEPQHF
TRBV6-5,-,-,17,TRBJ2-1,TGTGCCAGCAGTTACACCCCCCCAGGGGGGGTTTACAATGAGCAGTTCTTC,CASSYTPPGGVYNEQFF
TRBV5-8,many,-,14,TRBJ2-5,TGTGCCAGCAGCATCTATAGTAACGTGGAGACCCAGTACTTC,CASSIYSNVETQYF
TRBV7-9,-,-,12,TRBJ1-1,TGTGCCAGCAGGGAAATGAACACTGAAGCTTTCTTT,CASREMNTEAFF
TRBV7-2,-,-,15,TRBJ2-1,TGTGCCAGCAGCTTAGTGGGGGGGCAAAACAATGAGCAGTTCTTC,CASSLVGGQNNEQFF
TRBV18,once,TRBD2,15,TRBJ2-7,TGTGCCAGCTCACCCTATAGCGGGAGCTCCTACGAGCAGTACTTC,CASSPYSGSSYEQYF
TRBV12-3/TRBV12-4,few,-,12,TRBJ2-5,TGTGCCAGCAGTGACAGACAAGAGACCCAGTACTTC,CASSDRQETQYF
TRBV5-5,-,-,16,TRBJ1-3,TGTGCCAGCAGCTTGCTGGAGCAGGGAGGAGTATACACCATATATTTT,CASSLLEQGGVYTIYF
TRBV15,few,-,17,TRBJ2-1,TGTGCCACCAGCAGAGAAAGGGGACGGAACTCCTACAATGAGCAGTTCTTC,CATSRERGRNSYNEQFF
TRBV27,few,-,15,TRBJ1-5,TGTGCCAGCAGTTCTATCCCCCCTAGCAATCAGCCCCAGCATTTT,CASSSIPPSNQPQHF
TRBV10-2,-,-,15,TRBJ1-5,TGCGCCAGCAGTGATTCCACCTTGACGCATCAGCCCCAGCATTTT,CASSDSTLTHQPQHF